The clone carrying this T cell receptor beta chain was found many times. Its antigen remains unidentified. MiXCR, run by TCRdb on the 5' RACE reads, gives a single entry per CDR3 protein. Here the sample spans around 240,000 distinct CDR3 sequences, about 10% being singletons. The data belong to a study of identical twins. Whole-study results and caveats: Models underpredicted monozygotic twin sharing of out-of-frame TCR alpha.

With V trimmed by 3 bases and J by 3 bases, 7 bases remained unmatched. CDR1 and CDR2 (germline): KGHDR, SFDVKD. The CDR3 spans 15 residues. The rearrangement uses TRBV24-1 and TRBJ2-7, with 7 bases identical to TRBD1. Input material: memory T cells sorted from blood. The sequence was obtained from a man in his fifties in good health. This CDR3 reads CATSDTGTASYEQYF. The CDR3 DNA sequence: TGTGCCACCAGTGATACCGGGACAGCCAGCTACGAGCAGTACTTC.